The clone carrying this T cell receptor (beta chain) was recorded a few times. This specimen belongs to a study of early T cells in non-severe SARS-CoV-2 infection. Individual cDNA molecules were tagged with unique molecular identifiers, the study reported. TCRdb reprocessed the 5' RACE reads with MiXCR, giving one entry per CDR3 protein. The sample yields more than 80,000 distinct CDR3 sequences, 11% seen once. Germline CDR1 and CDR2: SEHNR and FQNEAQ (reference sequence). Deletions cut 3 bases from V and 4 bases from J, with 13 bases between. The CDR3 is made up of 15 amino acids. This clonotype was obtained from an adult who was a healthcare worker with PCR-confirmed SARS-CoV-2 infection or an uninfected control (not recorded which). The sequencing input was whole blood. This chain uses TRBV7-9 with TRBJ2-1; D may correspond to TRBD1 or TRBD2 (6 bases each). The CDR3: CASSLKGDFYNEQFF. Here the CDR3 DNA reads TGTGCCAGCAGCTTGAAGGGGGACTTTTACAATGAGCAGTTCTTC. Together with reference TRBV7-9 and TRBJ2-1, the CDR3 gives the full variable domain: DTGVSQNPRHKITKRGQNVTFRCDPISEHNRLYWYRQTLGQGPEFLTYFQNEAQLEKSRLLSDRFSAERPKGSFSTLEIQRTEQGDSAMYLCASSLKGDFYNEQFFGPGTRLTVL.